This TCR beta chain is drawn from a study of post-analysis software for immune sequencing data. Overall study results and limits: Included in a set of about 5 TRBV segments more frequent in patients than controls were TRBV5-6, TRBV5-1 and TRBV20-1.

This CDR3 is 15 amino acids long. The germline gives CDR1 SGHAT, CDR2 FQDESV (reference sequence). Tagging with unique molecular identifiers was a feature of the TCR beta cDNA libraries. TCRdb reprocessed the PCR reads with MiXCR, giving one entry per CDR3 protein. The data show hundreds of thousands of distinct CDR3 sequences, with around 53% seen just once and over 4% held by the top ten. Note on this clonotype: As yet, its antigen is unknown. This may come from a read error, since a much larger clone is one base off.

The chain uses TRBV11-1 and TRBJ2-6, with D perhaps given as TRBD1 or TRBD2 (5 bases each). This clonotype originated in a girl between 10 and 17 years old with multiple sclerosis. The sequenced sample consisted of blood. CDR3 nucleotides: TGTGCCAGCAGCTTCGGGGAGTATGGGGCCAACGTCCCGACTTTC. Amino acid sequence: CASSFGEYGANVPTF. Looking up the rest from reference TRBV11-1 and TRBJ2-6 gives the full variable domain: EAEVAQSPRYKITEKSQAVAFWCDPISGHATLYWYRQILGQGPELLVQFQDESVVDDSQLPKDRFSAERLKGVDSTLKIQPAELGDSAMYLCASSFGEYGANVPTFGAGSRLTVL.